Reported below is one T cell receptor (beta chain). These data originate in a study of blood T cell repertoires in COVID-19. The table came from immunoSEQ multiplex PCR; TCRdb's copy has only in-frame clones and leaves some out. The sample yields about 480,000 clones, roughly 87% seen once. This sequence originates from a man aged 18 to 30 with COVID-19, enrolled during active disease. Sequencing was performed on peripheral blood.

The CDR3 reads CASSGRDGNQPQHF. In nucleotides, the CDR3 is TGTGCCAGTAGTGGGAGGGATGGCAATCAGCCCCAGCATTTT. This sequence joins TRBV19 and TRBJ1-5; D remains ambiguous. The germline V gene has CDR1 LNHDA and CDR2 SQIVND (reference sequence). Trimming took 5 bases from V and 2 from J, leaving 10 bases between them. The CDR3 covers 14 residues.